The 22 T cell receptor beta chains presented below share a single source sample, sequenced in a study of T cell changes during pregnancy in multiple sclerosis. Clones were read by immunoSEQ multiplex PCR, and TCRdb kept only the in-frame ones, dropping some. The profile covers about 40,000 clones, with roughly 88% appearing a single time and around 5% taken by the ten largest. Material: peripheral blood, obtained in the first trimester of pregnancy. Source of these receptors: a female donor in good health, enrolled as a control in a pregnancy study.

CDR3 sequence (DNA): TGTGCCAGCACTCTACGTGGAGTTGCAGAGACCCAGTACTTC. Translating gives CASTLRGVAETQYF. This chain joins TRBV6-1 and TRBJ2-5, with no clear D. This CDR3 has 14 amino acids. Deletions cut 7 bases from V and 4 bases from J, with 16 bases between. From germline, CDR1 is MNHNS and CDR2 SASEGT.

The chain is built from TRBV27 and TRBJ2-7; a weak D match, TRBD2 (6 bases). The CDR3 spans 13 residues. Germline CDR1 is MNHEY and CDR2 is SMNVEV (reference sequence). V lost 3 bases and J lost 3, with 9 bases in between. This CDR3 reads CASSLGGNYEQYF. The CDR3 coding sequence is TGTGCCAGCAGTTTGGGAGGAAACTACGAGCAGTACTTC.

The genes are TRBV18 and TRBJ2-1, with 10 bases matching TRBD1. The CDR3 has 16 amino acids. V gave up 3 bases and J gave up 3 bases; unmatched junction bases: 5. Looked up from germline, CDR1 is KGHSH and CDR2 is LQKENI. CDR3 sequence (DNA): TGTGCCAGCTCACCGGGACAGGGGCGAATCTACAATGAGCAGTTCTTC. Amino acids: CASSPGQGRIYNEQFF.

This clone came up many times. This rearrangement joins TRBV6-4 to TRBJ2-2; TRBD1 agrees at 9 bases. The CDR3 is 16 amino acids. Germline lookup yields CDR1 MRHNA and CDR2 SNTAGT. After removal of 5 bases from V and 6 bases from J, the junction contained 10 bases not matched to a gene. Here the CDR3 reads CASSPRTGDESGELFF. For the CDR3, the DNA is TGTGCCAGCAGTCCGAGGACAGGGGATGAATCCGGGGAGCTGTTTTTT.

The V and J genes are TRBV6-4 and TRBJ2-3, with a tentative D call TRBD1 (5 bases). This CDR3 is built from 15 residues. Germline lookup yields CDR1 MRHNA and CDR2 SNTAGT. V shed 0 bases and J shed 2 bases, with 9 bases lying between them. Written as DNA, the CDR3 is TGTGCCAGCAGTGACTCCCAGGGCCCCACAGATACGCAGTATTTT. Protein sequence: CASSDSQGPTDTQYF.

The chain is built from TRBV6-1 and TRBJ1-6; 7 nucleotides agree with TRBD1. Trimming at V came to 4 bases and at J to 7 bases, leaving 7 bases not matched to a gene. The CDR3 is 15 amino acids. Germline-derived CDR1 and CDR2 are MNHNS and SASEGT. CDR3 loop: CASSALQGNNSPLHF. CDR3 nucleotides: TGTGCCAGCAGTGCCCTACAGGGGAACAATTCACCCCTCCACTTT.

The CDR3 spells CASSVRGGGELFF. For the CDR3, the DNA is TGTGCCAGCAGTGTTAGAGGCGGCGGGGAGCTGTTTTTT. The chain uses TRBV2 and TRBJ2-2; D uncertain. V lost 4 bases, J lost 7 bases, and 10 bases lay in between. From germline, CDR1 is SNHLY and CDR2 FYNNEI. The length of the CDR3 is 13 residues.

This chain connects TRBV6-5 to TRBJ2-5, with 8 bases identical to TRBD2. Germline CDR1 reads MNHEY; CDR2 reads SVGAGI. The V gene end was trimmed by 6 bases and the J gene end by 7 bases; junction bases not matched to a gene: 10. The CDR3 runs 14 residues. The CDR3 loop reads CASRSRSGEGTQYF. In DNA, the CDR3 is TGTGCCAGCAGATCCCGTAGCGGGGAAGGGACCCAGTACTTC.

In this sample, this clone turned up once. This chain links TRBV4-1 with TRBJ1-1; D might be TRBD1 (6 bases). Germline V gives CDR1 MGHRA, CDR2 YSYEKL. Trimming removed 0 bases at V and 5 bases at J, with 13 bases between. This CDR3 has 15 residues. The CDR3 reads CASSQDWGGLTEAFF. CDR3 in DNA: TGCGCCAGCAGCCAAGATTGGGGGGGGCTGACTGAAGCTTTCTTT.

The CDR3 region is CASRQGMGQYF. CDR3 bases: TGTGCCAGCAGACAGGGTATGGGGCAGTACTTC. The chain is built from TRBV6-5 and TRBJ2-7, with D maybe TRBD1 (6 bases). Per the germline V gene, CDR1 is MNHEY and CDR2 is SVGAGI. The CDR3 consists of 11 residues. V was trimmed by 6 bases and J by 9 bases, leaving 12 bases between them.

This clone was seen once. The chain couples TRBV28 to TRBJ1-2; weak D call: TRBD1 (6 bases). V was pared by 2 bases and J by 0 bases, with 16 bases between. The CDR3 sequence is 17 residues long. In germline, CDR1 is MDHEN, CDR2 SYDVKM. As DNA, the CDR3 is TGTGCCAGCAGTTTAGTGGGGGCGCAAGGCCCTAACTATGGCTACACCTTC. It yields the protein CASSLVGAQGPNYGYTF.

The genes are TRBV21-1 and TRBJ2-7; the D call of TRBD2 is as the table states it, not checked on the DNA. TRBV21-1 represents a pseudogene. The CDR3 length is 17 residues. The CDR3 loop is CASSKVYLEDVHYEQYF. CDR3 DNA sequence: TGTGCCAGCAGCAAAGTCTACCTAGAGGATGTGCATTACGAGCAGTACTTC.

V gene TRBV5-1 combines with J gene TRBJ1-1, with D possibly being TRBD1 (5 bases). Germline loops: CDR1 SGHRS, CDR2 YFSETQ. V was cut by 1 base and J by 0 bases, with 7 bases left in between. The CDR3 is made up of 14 amino acids. CDR3 region: CASSLRQLNTEAFF. CDR3 bases: TGCGCCAGCAGCTTGCGACAGCTGAACACTGAAGCTTTCTTT.

This chain connects TRBV28 to TRBJ2-3, with 13 bases lining up with TRBD2. Germline CDR1 is MDHEN and CDR2 is SYDVKM. The CDR3 is 17 amino acids. Unmatched junction bases numbered 3, after V lost 2 bases and J lost 1 base. CDR3 coding DNA: TGTGCCAGCAGTTTAGAAGGACTAGCGGGAGGCACAGATACGCAGTATTTT. This codes for CASSLEGLAGGTDTQYF.

This clone was seen more than once but under ten times. The chain recombines TRBV28 with TRBJ1-1, with TRBD1 as a possible D gene (5 bases). Looked up from germline, CDR1 is MDHEN and CDR2 is SYDVKM. The CDR3 covers 13 residues. Trimming stripped 9 bases from V and 4 bases from J, with 15 bases between. The CDR3 DNA sequence: TGTGCCAGTTCAGCCGGGGGGAGCACTGAAGCTTTCTTT. Translating it yields CASSAGGSTEAFF.

This chain joins TRBV2 and TRBJ1-1; 7 bases match TRBD1. The CDR3 has 14 residues. V shed 1 base and J 4 bases; nucleotides not matched to a gene: 3. Germline V gives CDR1 SNHLY, CDR2 FYNNEI. In DNA form, the CDR3 reads TGTGCCAGCAGTGAAGTAGGGGGCGGCACTGAAGCTTTCTTT. It translates to CASSEVGGGTEAFF.

J is TRBJ1-1 and V is TRBV18; 7 positions agree with TRBD1. After removal of 4 bases from V and 4 bases from J, the junction contained 6 bases not matched to a gene. The CDR3 consists of 14 residues. CDR1 is KGHSH and CDR2 is LQKENI in the germline V gene. CDR3 DNA sequence: TGTGCCAGCTCACAGGGACAGTCGGGCACTGAAGCTTTCTTT. Its translation: CASSQGQSGTEAFF. The full variable domain, in which reference TRBV18 and TRBJ1-1 provide the parts outside the CDR3, is NAGVMQNPRHLVRRRGQEARLRCSPMKGHSHVYWYRQLPEEGLKFMVYLQKENIIDESGMPKERFSAEFPKEGPSILRIQQVVRGDSAAYFCASSQGQSGTEAFFGQGTRLTVV.

The chain uses TRBV5-1 and TRBJ2-1; 7 bases line up with TRBD2. Per germline, CDR1 SGHRS and CDR2 YFSETQ. V shed 0 bases, J shed 7 bases, and the junction held 10 bases outside the gene matches. This CDR3 has 16 residues. CDR3 sequence reads: CASSLGLLGGRNEQFF. In DNA, the CDR3 is TGCGCCAGCAGCTTGGGTCTTCTCGGGGGGAGAAATGAGCAGTTCTTC.

This chain connects TRBV6-6 to TRBJ1-6, with D hard to call. Germline V gives CDR1 MNHNY, CDR2 SVGAGI (reference sequence). Between the trimmed V and J ends, which lost 2 bases and 9 bases, there was a span of 5 bases. This CDR3 has 12 residues. The CDR3 DNA sequence: TGTGCCAGCAGTTACGAGGTTTCACCCCTCCACTTT. This sequence encodes CASSYEVSPLHF.

The chain recombines TRBV5-4 with TRBJ2-1; the match to TRBD1 covers 8 bases. After removal of 4 bases from V and 3 bases from J, the junction contained 12 bases not matched to a gene. The CDR3 extends over 17 amino acids. Germline CDR1 and CDR2: SGHNT and YYREEE (reference sequence). The CDR3 loop reads CASSPFSGQGFYNEQFF. In nucleotides, the CDR3 is TGTGCCAGCAGCCCGTTTAGTGGACAGGGTTTCTACAATGAGCAGTTCTTC. Variable domain in full (rest from reference TRBV5-4 and TRBJ2-1): ETGVTQSPTHLIKTRGQQVTLRCSSQSGHNTVSWYQQALGQGPQFIFQYYREEENGRGNFPPRFSGLQFPNYSSELNVNALELDDSALYLCASSPFSGQGFYNEQFFGPGTRLTVL.

This clone was observed a single time. V usage is TRBV6-5 and J usage is TRBJ2-7, with TRBD2 as a possible D gene (6 bases). CDR1 is MNHEY and CDR2 is SVGAGI in the germline V gene. This CDR3 is built from 15 residues. V lost 6 bases to trimming and J lost 5 bases, with 20 bases between them. DNA for the CDR3: TGTGCCAGCAGCTTCGGGACTTCGAGGAGGGACGAGCAGTACTTC. Translated: CASSFGTSRRDEQYF.

J is TRBJ2-7 and V is TRBV10-3; 8 bases map to TRBD1. Germline trimming cut 6 bases from V and 5 bases from J; bases unmatched to any gene: 9. Germline V lookup: CDR1 ENHRY, CDR2 SYGVKD. This CDR3 contains 14 residues. The CDR3, as DNA: TGTGCCATCAGAAAGACAGGGGACGTCGACGAGCAGTACTTC. This sequence encodes CAIRKTGDVDEQYF.